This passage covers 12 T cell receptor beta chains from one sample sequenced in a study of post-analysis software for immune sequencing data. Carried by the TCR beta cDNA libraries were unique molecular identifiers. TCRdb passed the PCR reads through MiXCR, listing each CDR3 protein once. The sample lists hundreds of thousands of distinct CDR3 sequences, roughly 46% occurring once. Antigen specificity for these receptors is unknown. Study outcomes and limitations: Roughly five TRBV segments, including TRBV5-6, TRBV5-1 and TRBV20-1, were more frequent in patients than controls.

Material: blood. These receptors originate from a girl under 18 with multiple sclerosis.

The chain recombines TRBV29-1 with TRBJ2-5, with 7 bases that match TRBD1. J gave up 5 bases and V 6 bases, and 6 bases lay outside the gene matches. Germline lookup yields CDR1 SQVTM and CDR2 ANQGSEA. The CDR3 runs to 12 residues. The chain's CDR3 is CSVHRGQETQYF. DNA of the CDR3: TGCAGCGTCCACAGGGGCCAGGAGACCCAGTACTTC. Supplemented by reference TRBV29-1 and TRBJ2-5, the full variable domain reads SAVISQKPSRDICQRGTSLTIQCQVDSQVTMMFWYRQQPGQSLTLIATANQGSEATYESGFVIDKFPISRPNLTFSTLTVSNMSPEDSSIYLCSVHRGQETQYFGPGTRLLVL.

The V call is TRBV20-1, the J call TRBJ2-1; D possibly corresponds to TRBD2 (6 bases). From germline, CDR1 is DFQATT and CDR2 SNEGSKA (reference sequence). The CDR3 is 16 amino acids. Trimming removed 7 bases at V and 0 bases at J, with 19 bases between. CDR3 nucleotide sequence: TGCAGTGGGAGAGGCAGCGGGTTGAGCTCCTACAATGAGCAGTTCTTC. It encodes CSGRGSGLSSYNEQFF.

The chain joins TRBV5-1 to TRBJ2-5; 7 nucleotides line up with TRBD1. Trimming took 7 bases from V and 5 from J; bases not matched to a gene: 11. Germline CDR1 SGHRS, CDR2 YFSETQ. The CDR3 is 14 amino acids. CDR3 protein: CASSQDRRRETQYF. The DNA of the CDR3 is TGCGCCAGCTCGCAGGACAGGCGTAGGGAGACCCAGTACTTC.

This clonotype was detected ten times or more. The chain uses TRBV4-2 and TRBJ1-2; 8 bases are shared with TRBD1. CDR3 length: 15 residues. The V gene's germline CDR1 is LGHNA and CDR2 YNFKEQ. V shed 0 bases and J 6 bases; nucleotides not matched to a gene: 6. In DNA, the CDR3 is TGTGCCAGCAGCCAAGATTTTAACAGGGGGAATGGCTACACCTTC. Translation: CASSQDFNRGNGYTF.

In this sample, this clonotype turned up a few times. The CDR3 here is CASSLSGGARETQYF. DNA for the CDR3: TGTGCCAGCAGTTTAAGCGGGGGGGCTCGAGAGACCCAGTACTTC. The genes are TRBV12-3 or TRBV12-4 and TRBJ2-5, with 10 bases matching TRBD2. The CDR3 is 15 amino acids. V shed 2 bases and J 4 bases; nucleotides not matched to a gene: 4.

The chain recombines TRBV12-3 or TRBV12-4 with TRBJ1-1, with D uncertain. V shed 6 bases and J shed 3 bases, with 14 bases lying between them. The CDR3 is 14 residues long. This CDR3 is CASRYTGRHTEAFF. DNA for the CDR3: TGTGCCAGCAGGTATACTGGAAGACACACTGAAGCTTTCTTT.

The CDR3 nucleotides read TGTGCCAGCAGCTTGGGACGGTCCCAAGAGACCCAGTACTTC. Translating gives CASSLGRSQETQYF. The chain has TRBV13 and TRBJ2-7; tentatively, D is TRBD1 or TRBD2 (5 bases each). The DNA end lines up better with TRBJ2-5; the J call may be wrong. Germline V gives CDR1 PRHDT, CDR2 FYEKMQ (reference sequence). The CDR3 contains 14 residues.

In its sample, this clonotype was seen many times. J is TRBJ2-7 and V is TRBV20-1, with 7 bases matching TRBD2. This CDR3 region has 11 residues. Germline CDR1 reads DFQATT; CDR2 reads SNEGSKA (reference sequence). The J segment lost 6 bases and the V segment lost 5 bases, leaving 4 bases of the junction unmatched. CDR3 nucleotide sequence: TGCAGTGCTCCGCGGGGGAGCGAGCAGTACTTC. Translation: CSAPRGSEQYF.

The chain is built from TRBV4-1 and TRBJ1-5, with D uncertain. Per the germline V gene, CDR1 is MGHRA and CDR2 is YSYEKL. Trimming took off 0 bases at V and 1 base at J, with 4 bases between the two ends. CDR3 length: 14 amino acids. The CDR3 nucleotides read TGCGCCAGCAGCCAAGAGAACAGCAATCAGCCCCAGCATTTT. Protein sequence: CASSQENSNQPQHF.

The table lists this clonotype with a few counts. The CDR3 DNA reads TGCAGTGCTAACCCGACAAGAACTTACAATGAGCAGTTCTTC. It encodes CSANPTRTYNEQFF. The chain employs TRBV20-1 and TRBJ2-1; D is uncertain. This CDR3 has 14 residues. The V end lost 4 bases, the J end lost 4 bases, and 14 bases lay between the germline ends. Germline CDR1 DFQATT, CDR2 SNEGSKA (reference sequence).

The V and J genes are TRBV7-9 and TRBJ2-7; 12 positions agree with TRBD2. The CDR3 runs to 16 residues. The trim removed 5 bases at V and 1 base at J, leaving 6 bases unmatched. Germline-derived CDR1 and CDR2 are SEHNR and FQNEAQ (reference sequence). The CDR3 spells CASSPRLAGASYEQYF. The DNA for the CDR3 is TGTGCCAGCAGCCCAAGACTAGCGGGAGCTTCCTACGAGCAGTACTTC.

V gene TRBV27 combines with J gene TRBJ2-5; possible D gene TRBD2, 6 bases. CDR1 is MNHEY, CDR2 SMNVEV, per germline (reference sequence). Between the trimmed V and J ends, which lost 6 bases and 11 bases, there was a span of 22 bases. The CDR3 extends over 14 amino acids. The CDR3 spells CASRGIAAYNEQYF. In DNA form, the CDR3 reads TGTGCCAGCAGAGGTATAGCGGCTTACAATGAGCAGTACTTC.